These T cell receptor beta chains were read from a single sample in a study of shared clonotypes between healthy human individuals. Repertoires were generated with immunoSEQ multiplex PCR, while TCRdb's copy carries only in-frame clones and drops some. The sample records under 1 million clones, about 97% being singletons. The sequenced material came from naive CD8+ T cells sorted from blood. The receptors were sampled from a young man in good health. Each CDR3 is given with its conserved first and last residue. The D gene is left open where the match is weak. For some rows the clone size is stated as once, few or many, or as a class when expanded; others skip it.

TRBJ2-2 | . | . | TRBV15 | CATSRDPNTGELFF | TGTGCCACCAGCAGAGATCCGAACACCGGGGAGCTGTTTTTT
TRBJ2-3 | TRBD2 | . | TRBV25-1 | CASSEYGRAADTQYF | TGTGCCAGCAGTGAGTACGGGAGGGCCGCAGATACGCAGTATTTT
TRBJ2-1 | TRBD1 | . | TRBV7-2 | CASSLGHGQGAYEQFF | TGTGCCAGCAGCTTAGGGCATGGACAGGGGGCTTATGAGCAGTTCTTC
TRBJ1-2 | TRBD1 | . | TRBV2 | CATLGTGEGGYTF | TGTGCCACTCTGGGGACAGGGGAAGGTGGCTACACCTTC
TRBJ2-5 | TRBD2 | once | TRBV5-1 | CASSWTSGREKQETQYF | TGCGCCAGCAGCTGGACTAGCGGGAGAGAAAAACAAGAGACCCAGTACTTC
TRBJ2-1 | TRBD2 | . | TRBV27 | CASSPDALAGGGWVNEQFF | TGTGCCAGCAGTCCTGACGCTTTAGCGGGAGGGGGTTGGGTAAATGAGCAGTTCTTC
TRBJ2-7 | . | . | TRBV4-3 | CASSLVVGSYEQYF | TGCGCCAGCAGCCTTGTAGTTGGGTCCTACGAGCAGTACTTC
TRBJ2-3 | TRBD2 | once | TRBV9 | CASSPGTSGSSDTQYF | TGTGCCAGCAGCCCAGGGACTAGCGGGAGTTCAGATACGCAGTATTTT
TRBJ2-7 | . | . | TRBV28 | CASINGHEQYF | TGTGCCAGCATTAACGGGCACGAGCAGTACTTC
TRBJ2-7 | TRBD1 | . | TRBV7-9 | CASSLWTGRSYEQYF | TGTGCCAGCAGCCTCTGGACAGGGCGCTCCTACGAGCAGTACTTC
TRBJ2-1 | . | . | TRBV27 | CASSLFSVRSPEQFF | TGTGCCAGCAGTTTGTTTAGCGTAAGATCGCCTGAGCAGTTCTTC
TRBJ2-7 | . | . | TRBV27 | CASSFTGMNYEQYF | TGTGCCAGCAGTTTTACAGGGATGAACTACGAGCAGTACTTC
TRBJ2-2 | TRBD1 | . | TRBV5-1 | CASSYPEDRGLNTGELFF | TGCGCCAGCAGCTATCCAGAGGACAGGGGGCTTAACACCGGGGAGCTGTTTTTT
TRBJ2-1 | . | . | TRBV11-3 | CASSPRSTDNEQFF | TGTGCCAGCAGCCCCCGGTCGACAGACAATGAGCAGTTCTTC
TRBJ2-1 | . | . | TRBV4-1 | CASSQVGGNEQFF | TGCGCCAGCAGCCAGGTGGGGGGAAATGAGCAGTTCTTC
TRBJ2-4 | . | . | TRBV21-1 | CASSKKGGTSGSYIQYF | TGTGCCAGCAGCAAAAAAGGAGGGACTAGCGGGAGTTACATTCAGTACTTC
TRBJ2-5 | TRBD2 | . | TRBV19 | CASTQVGLAWETQYF | TGTGCCAGTACCCAAGTGGGACTAGCCTGGGAGACCCAGTACTTC
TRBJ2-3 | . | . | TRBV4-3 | CASSQDPRGGNTDTQYF | TGCGCCAGCAGCCAAGACCCCCGGGGCGGGAACACAGATACGCAGTATTTT
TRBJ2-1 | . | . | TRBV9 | CASSSHRGRGGNEQFF | TGTGCCAGCAGCTCCCACAGGGGTCGGGGGGGCAATGAGCAGTTCTTC
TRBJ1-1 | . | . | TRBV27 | CASSLLGENTEAFF | TGTGCCAGCAGTTTATTGGGGGAGAACACTGAAGCTTTCTTT
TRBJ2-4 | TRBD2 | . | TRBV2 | CASRRRAGGQANIQYF | TGTGCCAGCAGAAGGCGAGCGGGAGGGCAGGCAAACATTCAGTACTTC
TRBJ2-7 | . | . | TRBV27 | CASSFIGRHYEQYF | TGTGCCAGCAGTTTCATCGGGCGTCATTACGAGCAGTACTTC
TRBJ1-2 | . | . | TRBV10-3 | CAISETNGYTF | TGTGCCATCAGTGAGACAAATGGCTACACCTTC
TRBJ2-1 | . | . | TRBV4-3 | CASAASSYNEQFF | TGCGCCAGCGCTGCGAGCTCCTACAATGAGCAGTTCTTC
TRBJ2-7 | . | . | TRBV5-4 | CASSQPERGFHEQYF | TGTGCCAGCAGCCAGCCCGAACGGGGATTCCACGAGCAGTACTTC
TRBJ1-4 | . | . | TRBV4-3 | CASSQDWGGATLFF | TGCGCCAGCAGCCAAGATTGGGGGGGGGCGACACTGTTTTTT
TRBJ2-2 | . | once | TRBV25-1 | CASSESWGAGELFF | TGTGCCAGCAGTGAAAGTTGGGGGGCCGGGGAGCTGTTTTTT
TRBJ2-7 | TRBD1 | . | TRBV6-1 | CASSDRDRGLDYEQYF | TGTGCCAGCAGTGATCGGGACAGGGGGCTTGACTACGAGCAGTACTTC
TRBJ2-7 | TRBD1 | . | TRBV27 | CASSRRQGKNEQYF | TGTGCCAGCAGTAGGAGACAGGGCAAAAACGAGCAGTACTTC
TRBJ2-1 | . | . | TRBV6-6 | CASSYSGRLGNEQFF | TGTGCCAGCAGTTACTCAGGCCGGCTGGGCAATGAGCAGTTCTTC
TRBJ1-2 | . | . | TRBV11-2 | CASSFQQGGGYTF | TGTGCCAGCAGCTTTCAGCAGGGCGGGGGCTACACCTTC
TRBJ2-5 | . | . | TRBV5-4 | CASSLGRGNQETQYF | TGTGCCAGCAGCTTGGGAAGGGGAAACCAAGAGACCCAGTACTTC
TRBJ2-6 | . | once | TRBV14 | CASSHRGLGANVLTF | TGTGCCAGCAGCCATCGGGGTCTCGGGGCCAACGTCCTGACTTTC
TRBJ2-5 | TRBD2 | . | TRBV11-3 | CASSQSGMIETQYF | TGTGCCAGCAGCCAGAGCGGGATGATCGAGACCCAGTACTTC
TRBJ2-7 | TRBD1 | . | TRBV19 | CASQLRQGSYEQYF | TGTGCCAGTCAGTTACGACAGGGCTCCTACGAGCAGTACTTC
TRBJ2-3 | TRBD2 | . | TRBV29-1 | CSARPFAGGRDTQYF | TGCAGCGCCCGCCCCTTTGCGGGAGGGCGAGATACGCAGTATTTT
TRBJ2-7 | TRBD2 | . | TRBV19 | CASSIGGLAGVPYEQYF | TGTGCCAGTAGTATTGGCGGACTAGCGGGAGTACCCTACGAGCAGTACTTC
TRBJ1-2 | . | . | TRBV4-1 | CASSFEAGFEGNYGYTF | TGCGCCAGCAGCTTTGAGGCAGGGTTCGAGGGAAACTATGGCTACACCTTC
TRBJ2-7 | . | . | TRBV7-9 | CASSAGTETYEQYF | TGTGCCAGCAGCGCCGGGACGGAGACCTACGAGCAGTACTTC
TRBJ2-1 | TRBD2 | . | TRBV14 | CASSPTSGPYNEQFF | TGTGCCAGCAGTCCAACTAGCGGCCCCTACAATGAGCAGTTCTTC
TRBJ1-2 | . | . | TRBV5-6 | CASSLVGDGYTF | TGTGCCAGCAGCTTGGTTGGGGATGGCTACACCTTC
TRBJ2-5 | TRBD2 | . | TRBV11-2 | CASSSSLAGEETQYF | TGTGCCAGCAGCTCATCCCTAGCGGGAGAAGAGACCCAGTACTTC
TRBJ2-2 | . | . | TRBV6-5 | CASSYLPRVDTGELFF | TGTGCCAGCAGTTACTTGCCGCGGGTCGACACCGGGGAGCTGTTTTTT
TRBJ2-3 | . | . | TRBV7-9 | CASSPPFGRNTDTQYF | TGTGCCAGCAGCCCGCCGTTTGGCCGAAACACAGATACGCAGTATTTT
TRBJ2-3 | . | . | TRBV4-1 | CASSPDEVAAYF | TGCGCCAGCAGCCCAGATGAGGTAGCGGCGTATTTT
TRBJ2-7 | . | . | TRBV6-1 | CASLGGGALPYEQYF | TGTGCCTCATTGGGGGGTGGCGCCCTACCCTACGAGCAGTACTTC